These T cell receptor beta chains were read from a single sample in a study of T cell responses to AZD1222 COVID-19 vaccine. Measured with immunoSEQ multiplex PCR; TCRdb has only the in-frame clones, and not every one. The sample lists 120,000 or so clones, just under 95% occurring once. The sample here was peripheral blood, taken on day 0 of AZD1222 vaccination. All receptors come from an adult in good health. Both conserved end residues are part of each CDR3. A D gene is named only where the DNA matches it firmly. Not every row has a clone size; where given, it reads once, few, many or a size class.

clone_size | d_call | j_call | cdr3_length | v_call | cdr3_aa | cdr3_nt
NA | NA | TRBJ1-2 | 14 | TRBV18 | CASSPDRTNYGYTF | TGTGCCAGCTCACCCGACAGAACCAACTATGGCTACACCTTC
NA | TRBD2 | TRBJ2-1 | 16 | TRBV14 | CASSHLKSGGDNEQFF | TGTGCCAGCAGCCACCTCAAGAGCGGGGGGGACAATGAGCAGTTCTTC
once | NA | TRBJ2-1 | 18 | TRBV7-9 | CASSLVPPQGSWGNEQFF | TGTGCCAGCAGCTTAGTACCCCCCCAGGGGAGTTGGGGCAATGAGCAGTTCTTC
NA | TRBD1 | TRBJ1-4 | 14 | TRBV6-5 | CASSSGQGSQKLFF | TGTGCCAGCAGTTCGGGACAGGGAAGCCAAAAACTGTTTTTT
NA | NA | TRBJ2-7 | 12 | TRBV27 | CASSLRGREQYF | TGTGCCAGCAGTTTGAGGGGAAGGGAGCAGTACTTC
NA | NA | TRBJ1-6 | 18 | TRBV25-1 | CASSEYRAGGIADSPLHF | TGTGCCAGCAGTGAATACCGGGCTGGTGGGATCGCGGATTCACCCCTCCACTTT
once | NA | TRBJ1-1 | 15 | TRBV9 | CASSVDRAGDTEAFF | TGTGCCAGCAGCGTAGACAGGGCGGGCGACACTGAAGCTTTCTTT
NA | TRBD2 | TRBJ2-1 | 18 | TRBV5-3 | CARSLFSGPRTGYNEQFF | TGTGCCAGAAGCTTGTTTAGCGGGCCCCGTACGGGTTACAATGAGCAGTTCTTC
once | TRBD1 | TRBJ2-3 | 14 | TRBV6-4 | CATSRGLLTDTQYF | TGTGCCACCTCCAGGGGGCTTTTAACAGATACGCAGTATTTT
NA | TRBD1 | TRBJ1-5 | 16 | TRBV27 | CASSLSGQGANQPQHF | TGTGCCAGCAGTTTATCCGGGCAGGGGGCCAATCAGCCCCAGCATTTT
NA | NA | TRBJ1-2 | 13 | TRBV5-1 | CASSSGGSYGYTF | TGCGCCAGCAGCTCCGGGGGGAGCTATGGCTACACCTTC
NA | TRBD1 | TRBJ1-1 | 14 | TRBV5-1 | CASSQDRGNTEAFF | TGCGCCAGCAGCCAGGACAGGGGGAACACTGAAGCTTTCTTT
NA | NA | TRBJ1-5 | 15 | TRBV20-1 | CSASTPGKSNQPQHF | TGCAGTGCTAGTACTCCGGGAAAGAGCAATCAGCCCCAGCATTTT
NA | NA | TRBJ1-2 | 15 | TRBV28 | CASSAPDRWDYGYTF | TGTGCCAGCAGTGCGCCCGACAGGTGGGACTATGGCTACACCTTC
NA | TRBD1 | TRBJ1-1 | 16 | TRBV5-1 | CASSSDRGSGGTEAFF | TGCGCCAGCAGCTCGGACAGGGGCTCTGGGGGCACTGAAGCTTTCTTT
once | NA | TRBJ1-5 | 16 | TRBV15 | CATSRSGGVRDQPQHF | TGTGCCACCAGCAGGTCCGGCGGGGTAAGGGATCAGCCCCAGCATTTT
NA | NA | TRBJ2-5 | 15 | TRBV5-1 | CASSPETAYQETQYF | TGCGCCAGCAGCCCGGAGACCGCGTACCAAGAGACCCAGTACTTC
NA | NA | TRBJ1-4 | 12 | TRBV2 | CASRFGAEKLFF | TGTGCCAGCAGATTTGGGGCTGAAAAACTGTTTTTT
NA | TRBD2 | TRBJ2-5 | 13 | TRBV7-2 | CASSPRTSETQYF | TGTGCCAGCAGCCCTAGGACTAGTGAGACCCAGTACTTC
NA | NA | TRBJ1-2 | 15 | TRBV7-2 | CASSFKGTGSYGYTF | TGTGCCAGCAGTTTTAAGGGGACGGGTTCCTATGGCTACACCTTC
NA | NA | TRBJ1-1 | 14 | TRBV5-6 | CASSPGEGITEAFF | TGTGCCAGCAGCCCGGGGGAGGGGATCACTGAAGCTTTCTTT
NA | NA | TRBJ2-1 | 17 | TRBV7-9 | CASSSPEADPYNNEQFF | TGTGCCAGCAGCTCCCCGGAGGCGGACCCGTACAACAATGAGCAGTTCTTC
NA | TRBD1 | TRBJ2-7 | 15 | TRBV19 | CASRALGTGANEQYF | TGTGCCAGTAGGGCCCTCGGGACAGGGGCCAACGAGCAGTACTTC
NA | NA | TRBJ1-5 | 18 | TRBV12-2 | CASRSSTGDRGCNQPQHF | TGTGCAAGTCGCTCGTCCACCGGGGACAGGGGTTGCAATCAGCCCCAGCATTTT
NA | NA | TRBJ1-1 | 18 | TRBV7-9 | CASTPLRGATAGNTEAFF | TGTGCCAGCACCCCGTTGAGGGGGGCAACCGCGGGGAACACTGAAGCTTTCTTT
NA | NA | TRBJ1-1 | 15 | TRBV4-1 | CASSQAPGANTEAFF | TGCGCCAGCAGCCAAGCCCCAGGAGCGAACACTGAAGCTTTCTTT
NA | NA | TRBJ1-1 | 11 | TRBV29-1 | CSAQTGTEAFF | TGCAGCGCCCAGACAGGAACAGAAGCTTTCTTT
NA | NA | TRBJ1-2 | 14 | TRBV7-2 | CASSLGVGDHGYTF | TGTGCCAGCAGCTTAGGGGTAGGGGACCATGGCTACACCTTC
NA | NA | TRBJ2-7 | 15 | TRBV9 | CASSPRTESSYEQYF | TGTGCCAGCAGCCCCCGGACTGAGAGCTCCTACGAGCAGTACTTC
NA | NA | TRBJ1-2 | 12 | TRBV7-9 | CASSQQDMDYTF | TGTGCCAGCAGCCAACAGGATATGGACTACACCTTC
NA | NA | TRBJ1-2 | 15 | TRBV5-4 | CASSQKGAFNYGYTF | TGTGCCAGCAGCCAAAAGGGAGCCTTTAACTATGGCTACACCTTC
few | TRBD1 | TRBJ1-6 | 15 | TRBV9 | CASSPRQGSGSPLHF | TGTGCCAGCAGCCCCCGACAGGGATCTGGCTCACCCCTCCACTTT
NA | TRBD1 | TRBJ1-5 | 14 | TRBV24-1 | CATGTGGSNQPQHF | TGTGCCACCGGGACAGGGGGCAGCAATCAGCCCCAGCATTTT
medium-sized | TRBD2 | TRBJ2-7 | 15 | TRBV5-4 | CASSLAGGGAYEQYF | TGTGCCAGCAGCTTGGCTGGCGGGGGGGCCTACGAGCAGTACTTC
NA | NA | TRBJ2-5 | 15 | TRBV28 | CASTQGGSGGETQYF | TGTGCCAGCACCCAAGGGGGGAGTGGGGGAGAGACCCAGTACTTC